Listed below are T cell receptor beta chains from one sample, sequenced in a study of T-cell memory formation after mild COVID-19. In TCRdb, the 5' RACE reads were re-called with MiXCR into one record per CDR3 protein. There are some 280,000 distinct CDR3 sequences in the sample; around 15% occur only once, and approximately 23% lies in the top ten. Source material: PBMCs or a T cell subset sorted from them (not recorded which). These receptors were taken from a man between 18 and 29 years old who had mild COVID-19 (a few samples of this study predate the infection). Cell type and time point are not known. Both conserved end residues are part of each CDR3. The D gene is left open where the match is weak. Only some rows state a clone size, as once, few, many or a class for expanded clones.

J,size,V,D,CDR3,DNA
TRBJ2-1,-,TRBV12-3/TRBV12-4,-,CASSKQEREQFF,TGTGCCAGCTCAAAGCAGGAGAGAGAGCAGTTCTTC
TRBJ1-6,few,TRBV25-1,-,CASRRDGPGSPLHF,TGTGCCAGCAGGAGGGACGGCCCGGGATCACCCCTCCACTTT
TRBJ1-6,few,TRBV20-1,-,CSASRGSYNSPLHF,TGCAGTGCTAGTCGCGGCTCCTATAATTCACCCCTCCACTTT
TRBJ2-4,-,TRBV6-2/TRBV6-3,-,CASRRRQTLAKNIQYF,TGTGCCAGCAGGCGACGACAGACCCTAGCCAAAAACATTCAGTACTTC
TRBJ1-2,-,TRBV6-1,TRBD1,CASSNRGSSPGYTF,TGTGCCAGCAGTAACAGGGGATCCAGCCCCGGCTACACCTTC
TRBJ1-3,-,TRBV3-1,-,CASSFTGQLSGNTIYF,TGTGCCAGCAGCTTTACAGGACAACTCTCTGGAAACACCATATATTTT
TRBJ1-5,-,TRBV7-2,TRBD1,CASSPSGDSPNQPQHF,TGTGCCAGCAGCCCGTCGGGGGACAGCCCTAATCAGCCCCAGCATTTT
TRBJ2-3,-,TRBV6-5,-,CASSYSRAGDTQYF,TGTGCCAGCAGTTACTCGCGCGCTGGGGATACGCAGTATTTT
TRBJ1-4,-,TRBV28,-,CASSPPTAHNEKLFF,TGTGCCAGCAGCCCCCCGACAGCGCATAATGAAAAACTGTTTTTT
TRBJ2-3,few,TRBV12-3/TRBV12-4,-,CASAPGTILVGQYF,TGTGCCAGCGCTCCCGGGACAATCCTCGTGGGGCAGTATTTT
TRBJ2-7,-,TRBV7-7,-,CASSPRFPGSEQYF,TGTGCCAGCAGCCCTCGGTTCCCAGGGAGCGAGCAGTACTTC
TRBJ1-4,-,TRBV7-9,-,CASSLSTWKNLVPNNRTTNEKLFF,TGTGCCAGCAGCTTATCTACATGGAAAAACCTCGTTCCAAATAACCGAACAACTAATGAAAAACTGTTTTTT
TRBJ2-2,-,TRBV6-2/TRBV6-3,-,CASSHRVSGELFF,TGTGCCAGCAGTCACAGGGTCTCCGGGGAGCTGTTTTTT
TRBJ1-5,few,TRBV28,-,CASTEVYSNQPQHF,TGTGCCAGCACTGAAGTCTATAGCAATCAGCCCCAGCATTTT
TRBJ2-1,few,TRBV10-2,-,CASRSRAEQFF,TGCGCCAGCCGCAGTAGGGCCGAGCAGTTCTTC
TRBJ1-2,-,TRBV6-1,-,CASSESREVYTF,TGTGCCAGCAGTGAGTCCAGGGAGGTCTACACCTTC
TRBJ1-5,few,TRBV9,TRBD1,CASSSGQGKQPQHF,TGTGCCAGCAGCTCAGGACAGGGCAAGCAGCCCCAGCATTTT
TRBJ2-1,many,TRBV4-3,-,CASSQGTSSYNEQFF,TGCGCCAGCAGCCAAGGCACGAGCTCCTACAATGAGCAGTTCTTC
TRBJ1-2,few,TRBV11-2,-,CASSSADSDNYGYTF,TGTGCCAGCAGCTCGGCCGACAGTGACAACTATGGCTACACCTTC
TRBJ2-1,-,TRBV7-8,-,CASSVADNEQFF,TGTGCCAGCAGCGTAGCGGACAATGAGCAGTTCTTC
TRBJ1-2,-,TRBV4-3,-,CASSPPGVTNYGYTF,TGCGCCAGCAGCCCCCCCGGGGTGACTAACTATGGCTACACCTTC
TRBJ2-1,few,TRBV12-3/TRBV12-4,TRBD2,CASRDNSGGALNEQFF,TGTGCCAGCAGGGACAATAGCGGGGGGGCCCTCAATGAGCAGTTCTTC
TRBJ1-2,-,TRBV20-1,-,CSARAAAGNYGYTF,TGCAGTGCTAGAGCCGCGGCAGGGAACTATGGCTACACCTTC
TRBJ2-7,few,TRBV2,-,CASSDSAHEQYF,TGTGCCAGCTCCGACAGTGCCCACGAGCAGTACTTC
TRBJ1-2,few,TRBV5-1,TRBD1,CASSPDRDQGYTF,TGCGCCAGCAGCCCCGACAGGGATCAAGGCTACACCTTC
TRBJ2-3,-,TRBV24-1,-,CATSAGPGTDTQYF,TGTGCCACCAGTGCGGGGCCCGGCACAGATACGCAGTATTTT
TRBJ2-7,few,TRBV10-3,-,CAISEIRYHEQYF,TGTGCCATCAGTGAGATCAGGTACCACGAGCAGTACTTC
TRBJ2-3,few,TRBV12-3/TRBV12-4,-,CASTPPGHLTDTQYF,TGTGCCAGCACCCCGCCCGGGCACCTCACAGATACGCAGTATTTT
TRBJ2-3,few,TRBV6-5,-,CASSTRAWRTTDTQYF,TGTGCCAGCAGTACTCGGGCCTGGCGGACTACAGATACGCAGTATTTT
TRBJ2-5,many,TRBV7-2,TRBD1,CASSPGTEETQYF,TGTGCCAGCAGCCCCGGGACAGAAGAGACCCAGTACTTC
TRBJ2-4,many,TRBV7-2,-,CASSYRSGNIQYF,TGTGCCAGCAGCTACCGGTCGGGAAACATTCAGTACTTC
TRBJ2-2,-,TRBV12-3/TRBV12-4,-,CASSPGLSGTGELFF,TGTGCCAGCAGCCCGGGCCTCTCGGGCACCGGGGAGCTGTTTTTT
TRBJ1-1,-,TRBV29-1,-,CSVDNTEAFF,TGCAGCGTTGATAACACTGAAGCTTTCTTT
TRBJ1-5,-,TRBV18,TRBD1,CASSPSQGSNQPQHF,TGTGCCAGCTCACCCTCACAGGGGTCAAATCAGCCCCAGCATTTT
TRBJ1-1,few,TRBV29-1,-,CSYGVSTEAFF,TGCAGCTATGGGGTTTCCACTGAAGCTTTCTTT
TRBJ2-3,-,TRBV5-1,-,CASSLGVLTDTQYF,TGCGCCAGCAGCTTGGGGGTCCTCACAGATACGCAGTATTTT
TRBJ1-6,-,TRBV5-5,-,CASNREGNSPLHF,TGTGCCAGCAACAGGGAGGGGAATTCACCCCTCCACTTT
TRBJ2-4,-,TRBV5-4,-,CASSPGSGAKNIQYF,TGTGCCAGCAGCCCGGGAAGTGGAGCCAAAAACATTCAGTACTTC
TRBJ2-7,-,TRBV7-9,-,CASSFPDGVGYF,TGTGCCAGCAGCTTTCCCGACGGAGTGGGTTACTTC
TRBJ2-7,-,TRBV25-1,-,CASSESSQGSYEQYF,TGTGCCAGCAGTGAATCGTCCCAGGGCTCCTACGAGCAGTACTTC
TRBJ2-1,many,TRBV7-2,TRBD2,CASSSGLNNEQFF,TGTGCCAGCAGCTCGGGACTAAACAATGAGCAGTTCTTC
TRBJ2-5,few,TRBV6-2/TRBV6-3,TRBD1,CASTRDREKETQYF,TGTGCCAGTACACGGGACAGGGAGAAAGAGACCCAGTACTTC
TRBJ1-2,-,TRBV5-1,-,CASSLGDASNYGYTF,TGCGCCAGCAGCTTGGGAGACGCTTCTAACTATGGCTACACCTTC
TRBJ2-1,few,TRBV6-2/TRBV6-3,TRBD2,CASNKGLAGQPEQFF,TGTGCCAGCAATAAAGGACTAGCGGGGCAACCTGAGCAGTTCTTC
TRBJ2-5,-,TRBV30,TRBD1,CAWKPGQLVKTQYF,TGTGCCTGGAAACCGGGACAGCTGGTGAAGACCCAGTACTTC
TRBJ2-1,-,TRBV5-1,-,CASSPGPRGFYNEQFF,TGCGCCAGCAGCCCCGGTCCCCGAGGGTTCTACAATGAGCAGTTCTTC
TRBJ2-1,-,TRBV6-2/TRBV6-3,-,CASSPRVIEQFF,TGTGCCAGCAGCCCGCGAGTAATTGAGCAGTTCTTC
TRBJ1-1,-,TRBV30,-,CAWRAGAEAFF,TGTGCCTGGAGAGCGGGGGCTGAAGCTTTCTTT
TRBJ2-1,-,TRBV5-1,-,CASSLAQLEYNEQFF,TGCGCCAGCAGCTTGGCCCAGTTGGAATACAATGAGCAGTTCTTC
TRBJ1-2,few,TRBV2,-,CASSEPRAGYTF,TGTGCCAGCAGTGAACCCAGGGCGGGCTACACCTTC
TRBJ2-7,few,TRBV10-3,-,CAISEETEYEQYF,TGTGCCATCAGTGAAGAGACAGAGTACGAGCAGTACTTC
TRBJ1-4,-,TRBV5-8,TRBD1,CASGGQSNEKLFF,TGTGCCAGCGGGGGACAGAGTAATGAAAAACTGTTTTTT
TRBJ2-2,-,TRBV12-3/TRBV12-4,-,CASSLKRATGELFF,TGTGCCAGCAGCCTAAAACGGGCCACCGGGGAGCTGTTTTTT
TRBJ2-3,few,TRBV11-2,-,CASRQGDTQYF,TGTGCCAGCAGACAGGGTGACACGCAGTATTTT
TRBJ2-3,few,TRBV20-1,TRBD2,CSARFSGGTDTQYF,TGCAGTGCTAGATTTAGCGGGGGCACAGATACGCAGTATTTT